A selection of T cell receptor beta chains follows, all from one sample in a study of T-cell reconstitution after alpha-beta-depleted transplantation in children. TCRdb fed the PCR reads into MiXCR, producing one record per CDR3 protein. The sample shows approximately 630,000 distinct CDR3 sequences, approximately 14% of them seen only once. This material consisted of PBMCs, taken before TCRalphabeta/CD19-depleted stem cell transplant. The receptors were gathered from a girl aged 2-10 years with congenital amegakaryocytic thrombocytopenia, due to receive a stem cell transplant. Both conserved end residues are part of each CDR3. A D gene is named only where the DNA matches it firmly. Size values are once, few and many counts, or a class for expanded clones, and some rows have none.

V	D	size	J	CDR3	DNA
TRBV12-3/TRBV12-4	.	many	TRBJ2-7	CASSLVGHRKYF	TGTGCCAGCAGTTTAGTAGGGCACAGGAAGTACTTC
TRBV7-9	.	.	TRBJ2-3	CASSHAGTGTDTQYF	TGTGCCAGCAGCCATGCTGGGACGGGCACAGATACGCAGTATTTT
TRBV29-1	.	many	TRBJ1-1	CSVEAPRQLRWTEAFF	TGCAGCGTTGAAGCCCCCCGACAGCTACGGTGGACTGAAGCTTTCTTT
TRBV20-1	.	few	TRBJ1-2	CSARDPGVGVNGYTF	TGCAGTGCTAGAGATCCCGGGGTGGGTGTTAATGGCTACACCTTC
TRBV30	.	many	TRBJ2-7	CAWTASLDEQYF	TGTGCCTGGACCGCGTCTCTGGACGAGCAGTACTTC
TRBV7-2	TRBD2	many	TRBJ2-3	CASSYTRGLAASTDTQYF	TGTGCCAGCAGCTACACGAGGGGACTAGCGGCATCTACAGATACGCAGTATTTT
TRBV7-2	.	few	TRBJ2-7	CASSLVLGDSTVF	TGTGCCAGCAGCTTAGTTCTAGGGGACTCTACCGTTTTC
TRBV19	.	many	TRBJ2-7	CASSKPTGTTYEQYF	TGTGCCAGTAGTAAACCCACCGGGACAACCTACGAGCAGTACTTC
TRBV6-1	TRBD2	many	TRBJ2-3	CASSELSGTADTQYF	TGTGCCAGCAGTGAATTAAGCGGGACGGCGGATACGCAGTATTTT
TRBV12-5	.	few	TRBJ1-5	CASGLADVGWEQPQHF	TGTGCTAGTGGTTTGGCAGACGTTGGGTGGGAACAGCCCCAGCATTTT
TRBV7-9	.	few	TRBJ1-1	CASSPSGRGILNTEAFF	TGTGCCAGCAGCCCGAGTGGTAGGGGGATTTTGAACACTGAAGCTTTCTTT
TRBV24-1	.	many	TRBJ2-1	CATSDGWGNNEQFF	TGTGCCACCAGTGATGGCTGGGGGAACAATGAGCAGTTCTTC
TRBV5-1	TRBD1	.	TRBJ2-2	CASSRDRVGGELFF	TGCGCCAGCAGCCGGGACAGGGTCGGCGGGGAGCTGTTTTTT
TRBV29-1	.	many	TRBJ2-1	CSVSGSTLSGLSYNEQFF	TGCAGCGTTAGTGGGTCCACTTTAAGCGGGCTTAGCTACAATGAGCAGTTCTTC
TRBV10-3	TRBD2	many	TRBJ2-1	CATLAGGPYNEQFF	TGTGCCACCCTAGCGGGAGGGCCCTACAATGAGCAGTTCTTC
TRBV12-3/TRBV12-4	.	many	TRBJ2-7	CASSFRAGIDEQYF	TGTGCCAGCAGTTTCAGGGCAGGGATCGACGAGCAGTACTTC
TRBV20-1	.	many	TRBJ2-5	CSARVGHETQYF	TGCAGTGCTAGAGTAGGGCATGAGACCCAGTACTTC
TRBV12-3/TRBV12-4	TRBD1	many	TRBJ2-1	CASSLGTGDNEQFF	TGTGCCAGCAGCCTAGGGACAGGGGACAATGAGCAGTTCTTC
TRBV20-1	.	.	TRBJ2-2	CSATRTSMNTGELFF	TGCAGTGCTACAAGAACTAGCATGAACACCGGGGAGCTGTTTTTT
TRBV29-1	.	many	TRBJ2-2	CSIREAGLPGTGELFF	TGCAGTATTAGAGAAGCGGGCCTCCCCGGTACCGGGGAGCTGTTTTTT
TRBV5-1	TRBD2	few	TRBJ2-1	CASSHSKGLAGLLPYNEQFF	TGCGCCAGCAGCCACTCAAAGGGACTAGCGGGACTTCTGCCTTACAATGAGCAGTTCTTC